The entry below describes one T cell receptor beta chain. The data originate from a study of blood T cell repertoires in COVID-19. Study-wide background: T cells, B-cell-depleted T cells, or PBMCs provided the cDNA or gDNA that served as material.

As originally analysed: Amplification from reference gene primers served as the basis for estimated nucleated cell counts. Clones were read by immunoSEQ multiplex PCR, and TCRdb kept only the in-frame ones, dropping some. That table furnishes V, J and clone size, whereas the DNA furnished D and trimming. This sample has approximately 140,000 clones, with less than 85% found just once. The receptor's source is a woman older than 75 in a cohort sampled during active or convalescent COVID-19. Sequencing used peripheral blood.

CDR3 in amino acids: CASSRRGVDTIYF. The CDR3 DNA reads TGTGCCAGCAGCCGACGCGGGGTGGACACCATATATTTT. V usage is TRBV12-3 or TRBV12-4 and J usage is TRBJ1-3, with D unresolved. The CDR3 is 13 amino acids. The V and J ends lost 6 bases and 8 bases respectively, with 14 bases between them.